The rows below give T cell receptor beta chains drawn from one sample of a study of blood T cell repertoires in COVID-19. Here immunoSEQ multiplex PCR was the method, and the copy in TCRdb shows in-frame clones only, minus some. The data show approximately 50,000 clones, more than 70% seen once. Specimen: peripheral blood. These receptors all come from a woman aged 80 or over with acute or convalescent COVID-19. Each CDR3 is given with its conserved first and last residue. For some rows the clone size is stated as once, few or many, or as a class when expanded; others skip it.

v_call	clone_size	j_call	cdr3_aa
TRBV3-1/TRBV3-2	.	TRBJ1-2	CASSSGGFRGYTF
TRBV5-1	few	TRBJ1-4	CASSTTAGTNEKLFF
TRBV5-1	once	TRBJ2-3	CASSLGDRRLDTQYF
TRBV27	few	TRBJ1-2	CASSLGVGGGYGYTF
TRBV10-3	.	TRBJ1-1	CAISRDRGVGTEAFF
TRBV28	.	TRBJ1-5	CASSFWGGNQPQHF
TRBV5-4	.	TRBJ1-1	CASSWGGANTEAFF
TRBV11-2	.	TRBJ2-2	CASSPGPGQGHTGELFF
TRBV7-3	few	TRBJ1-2	CASSLAPGTVYGYTF
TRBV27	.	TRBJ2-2	CASSPLVTGELFF
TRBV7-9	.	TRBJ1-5	CASSLGHQAGVAQHF
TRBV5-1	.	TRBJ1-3	CASSPQGSSGNTIYF
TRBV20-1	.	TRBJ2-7	CSASSGHEQYF
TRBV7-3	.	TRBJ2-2	CASSQTDTGELFF
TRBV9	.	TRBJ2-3	CASSVDGTSGGATDTQYF
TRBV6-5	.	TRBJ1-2	CASSYSTGGGYTF
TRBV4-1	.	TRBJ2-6	CASSPSVGRGSGANVLTF
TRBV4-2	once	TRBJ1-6	CASSQTPGSPLHF
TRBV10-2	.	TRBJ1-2	CASSVTLNVGVSGYTF
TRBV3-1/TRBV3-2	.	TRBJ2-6	CAILDSGANVLTF
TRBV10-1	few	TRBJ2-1	CASSWTSGRTFYNEQFF
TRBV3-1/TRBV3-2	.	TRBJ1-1	CASSQIGGSTEAFF
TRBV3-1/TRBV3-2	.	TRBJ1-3	CASSQPHGGGNTIYF
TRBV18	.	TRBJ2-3	CASISAGGNTDTQYF
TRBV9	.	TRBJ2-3	CASSVGPSGRDPDTQYF
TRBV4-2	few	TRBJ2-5	CASSQGPRETQYF
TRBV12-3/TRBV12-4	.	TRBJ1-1	CASRTGMNTEAFF
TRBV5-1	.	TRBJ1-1	CASSFTGGRTEAFF
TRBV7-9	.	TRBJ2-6	CASSPGQGFSGANVLTF
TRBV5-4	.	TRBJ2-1	CASSSGTVNEQFF
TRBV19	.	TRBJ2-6	CAAHGGRSSGANVLTF
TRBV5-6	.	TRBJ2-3	CASSGDWSDTQYF
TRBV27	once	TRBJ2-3	CASRDGGPNTDTQYF
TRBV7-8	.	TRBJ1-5	CASSLIGGSGRPQPQHF
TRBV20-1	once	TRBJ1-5	CSASSGGNQPQHF
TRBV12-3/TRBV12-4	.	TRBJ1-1	CASSLGDREAFF
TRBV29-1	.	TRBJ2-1	CSVQPQGYEQFF
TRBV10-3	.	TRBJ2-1	CAIRGGHDEQFF
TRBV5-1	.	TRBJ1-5	CASSWTGNQPQHF
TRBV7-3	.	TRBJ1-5	CASSLSGGSNQPQHF
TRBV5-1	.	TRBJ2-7	CASTSQTGSAGEQYF
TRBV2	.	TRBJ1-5	CASTGETDQPQHF
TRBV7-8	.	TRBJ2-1	CASSSDRPASGLGQFF
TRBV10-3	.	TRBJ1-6	CAISESGSRQGANSPLHF
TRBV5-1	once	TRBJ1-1	CASSLAQNTEAFF
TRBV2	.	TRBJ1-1	CASTLDRLNTEAFF
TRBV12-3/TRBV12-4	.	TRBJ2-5	CASSFQPQGTQYF
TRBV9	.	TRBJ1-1	CASSVIDRGTEAFF
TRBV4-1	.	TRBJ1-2	CASSQGQGGYGYTF
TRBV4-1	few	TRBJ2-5	CASSRLVRETQYF
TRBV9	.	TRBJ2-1	CASSVDLGIYEQFF
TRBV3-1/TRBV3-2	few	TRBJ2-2	CASSQGRGGELFF
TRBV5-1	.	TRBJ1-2	CASSFGGSGNYGYTF
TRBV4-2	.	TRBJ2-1	CASSQDNLAGNEQFF
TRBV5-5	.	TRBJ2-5	CASSPGRGFQETQYF
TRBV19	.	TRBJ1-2	CASSPRTGAYVSYTF
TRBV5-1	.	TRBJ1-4	CASSPDRGQMGEKLFF
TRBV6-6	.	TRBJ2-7	CASTGQSYEQYF
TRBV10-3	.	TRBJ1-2	CAISEGTGGQYGYTF